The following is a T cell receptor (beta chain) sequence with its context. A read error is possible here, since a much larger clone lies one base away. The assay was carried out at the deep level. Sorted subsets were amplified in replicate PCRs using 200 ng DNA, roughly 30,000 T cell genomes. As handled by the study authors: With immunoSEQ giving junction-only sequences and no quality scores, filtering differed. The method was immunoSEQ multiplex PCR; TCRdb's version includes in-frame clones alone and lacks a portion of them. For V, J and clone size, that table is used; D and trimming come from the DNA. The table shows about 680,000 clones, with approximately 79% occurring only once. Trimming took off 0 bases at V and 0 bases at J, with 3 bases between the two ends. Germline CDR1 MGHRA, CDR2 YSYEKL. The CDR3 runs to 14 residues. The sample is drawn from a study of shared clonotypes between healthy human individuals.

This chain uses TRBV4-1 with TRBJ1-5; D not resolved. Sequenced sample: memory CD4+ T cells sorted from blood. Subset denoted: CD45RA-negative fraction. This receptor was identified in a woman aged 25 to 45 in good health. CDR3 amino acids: CASSQEFSNQPQHF. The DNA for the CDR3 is TGCGCCAGCAGCCAAGAATTTAGCAATCAGCCCCAGCATTTT.